The 22 T cell receptor beta chains below were found in one sample sequenced in a study of beta chain features in type 1 diabetes. Expressed TCRB transcripts got sequenced, as all isolated RNA was reverse transcribed. TCRdb's copy holds only in-frame clones and misses some; the assay was immunoSEQ multiplex PCR. The table includes about 450,000 clones, over 10% detected once. The sequencing sample was made of naive CD4+ T cells from blood. These receptors originate from a woman between 18 and 29 years old in good health.

The chain combines TRBV29-1 with TRBJ1-2; D is unclear. This CDR3 region has 13 residues. Germline CDR1 is SQVTM and CDR2 is ANQGSEA. Trimming pared 1 base from V and 4 bases from J, leaving 10 bases between. The CDR3 DNA reads as TGCAGCGTTGAAGCCGTGAATCGCTATGGCTACACCTTC. Its protein product is CSVEAVNRYGYTF.

The CDR3 DNA reads TGTGCCAGCAGCTCTCGACTAGGAGGGGACACAGATACGCAGTATTTT. This encodes CASSSRLGGDTDTQYF. The chain is built from TRBV7-6 and TRBJ2-3; possibly TRBD2 for D (6 bases). The V and J ends lost 4 bases and 2 bases respectively, with 16 bases between them. Germline V lookup: CDR1 SGHVS, CDR2 FNYEAQ. The CDR3 spans 16 residues.

The chain links TRBV9 to TRBJ2-6, with 9 bases fitting TRBD1. CDR1 is SGDLS, CDR2 YYNGEE, per germline. After removal of 4 bases from V and 0 bases from J, the junction contained 8 bases not matched to a gene. CDR3 length: 18 amino acids. CDR3 residues: CASSPRTGVDSGANVLTF. The CDR3 region has the DNA TGTGCCAGCAGCCCCCGGACAGGGGTGGACTCTGGGGCCAACGTCCTGACTTTC.

As to this clone: Other DNA sequences from this sample encode an identical CDR3 as well. V and J are TRBV7-2 and TRBJ2-2, with TRBD1 matching 7 bases. CDR1 and CDR2 from the germline V gene are SGHTA and FQGNSA. The CDR3 has 16 amino acids. V gave up 2 bases and J gave up 0 bases; unmatched junction bases: 3. CDR3 DNA sequence: TGTGCCAGCAGCTTAACGGGGACAGCGAACACCGGGGAGCTGTTTTTT. Its translation is CASSLTGTANTGELFF.

This clone was observed a handful of times. Different DNA sequences within this sample yield the same CDR3. This chain links TRBV30 with TRBJ1-3; possibly TRBD1 for D (5 bases). V shed 5 bases and J shed 0 bases, with 8 bases lying between them. Germline V gene data show CDR1 as GTSNPN and CDR2 as SVGIG (reference sequence). The CDR3 has 13 amino acids. The CDR3 loop is CAWSGSSGNTIYF. The CDR3 nucleotides are TGTGCCTGGTCAGGGAGCTCTGGAAACACCATATATTTT.

The rearrangement links TRBV2 to TRBJ1-3; possible D gene TRBD1, 6 bases. The CDR3 covers 14 residues. Looked up from germline, CDR1 is SNHLY and CDR2 is FYNNEI. The ends were cut back, 8 bases at V and 2 bases at J, with 13 bases in the middle. CDR3 residues: CASGYRAAGNTIYF. In DNA form, the CDR3 reads TGTGCCAGCGGTTACAGGGCCGCTGGAAACACCATATATTTT.

This clone has only a few counts. The chain employs TRBV5-1 and TRBJ2-1; a possible D gene is TRBD2 (6 bases). Trimming left V 0 bases short and J 9 bases short, with 16 bases between. CDR3 length equals 15 residues. Looked up from germline, CDR1 is SGHRS and CDR2 is YFSETQ. The CDR3: CASSLGGVPTAEQFF. In DNA form, the CDR3 reads TGCGCCAGCAGCTTGGGCGGGGTCCCTACGGCTGAGCAGTTCTTC.

The chain recombines TRBV4-3 with TRBJ1-2; 8 bases map to TRBD1. V trimming: 3 bases; J trimming: 0 bases; junction bases outside the gene matches: 6. The length of the CDR3 is 16 residues. The germline V gene encodes CDR1 LGHNA and CDR2 YSLEER. The DNA for the CDR3 is TGCGCCAGCAGCCACTGGGGACAGGCAGCTAACTATGGCTACACCTTC. It translates to CASSHWGQAANYGYTF.

The sample holds a few counts of this clone. V is TRBV28 and J is TRBJ2-7; 9 bases align to TRBD1. Germline values: CDR1 MDHEN, CDR2 SYDVKM. V lost 1 base to trimming and J lost 1 base; unmatched junction nucleotides: 2. CDR3 length: 15 amino acids. The CDR3 is CASSLSGQGSYEQYV. CDR3 nucleotides: TGTGCCAGCAGTTTATCTGGACAGGGGTCCTACGAGCAGTACGTC.

This clone occurred a few times. V usage is TRBV9 and J usage is TRBJ2-3, with D perhaps TRBD1 (6 bases). The ends were cut back, 2 bases at V and 2 bases at J, with 9 bases in the middle. The CDR3 extends over 14 amino acids. Germline-derived CDR1 and CDR2 are SGDLS and YYNGEE. CDR3: CASSVRQVTDTQYF. The CDR3 nucleotides read TGTGCCAGCAGCGTCCGACAGGTCACAGATACGCAGTATTTT.

This chain connects TRBV2 to TRBJ2-2; possible D gene TRBD1, 6 bases. The V gene's germline CDR1 is SNHLY and CDR2 FYNNEI. The CDR3 loop spans 15 amino acids. V was cut by 3 bases and J by 3 bases, with 11 bases left in between. CDR3 residues: CASSEDRGYTGELFF. The CDR3 DNA follows: TGTGCCAGCAGTGAGGACAGAGGATACACCGGGGAGCTGTTTTTT.

This clone was counted only a few times. This chain links TRBV4-3 with TRBJ1-2, with D possibly TRBD1 on 5 matching bases. Trimming shortened V by 0 bases and J by 8 bases, and 16 bases separated the two germline ends. CDR1 LGHNA and CDR2 YSLEER come from the germline V gene. The CDR3 runs to 15 residues. CDR3 coding DNA: TGCGCCAGCAGCCAAGATCGTTGGCCAGGGCAAGGCTACACCTTC. It encodes CASSQDRWPGQGYTF.

The sample holds a few counts of this clone. This chain uses TRBV29-1 with TRBJ2-3; 11 nucleotides line up with TRBD2. In germline, CDR1 is SQVTM, CDR2 ANQGSEA. CDR3 size: 16 residues. V was clipped by 8 bases and J by 1 base; unmatched bases: 11. The CDR3 spells CSPSGLAGGGTDTQYF. DNA of the CDR3: TGCAGCCCATCGGGGCTAGCGGGGGGCGGCACAGATACGCAGTATTTT.

The gene calls are TRBV4-3 and TRBJ1-2; 7 bases line up with TRBD1. The CDR3 consists of 15 residues. CDR1 is LGHNA, CDR2 YSLEER, per germline. V lost 1 base to trimming and J lost 6 bases; unmatched junction nucleotides: 8. This CDR3 reads CASSQGPHRGNGYTF. CDR3 nucleotides: TGCGCCAGCAGCCAAGGTCCTCACAGGGGCAATGGCTACACCTTC.

The gene calls are TRBV18 and TRBJ2-6; D call uncertain. The CDR3 spans 14 residues. Trimming left V 5 bases short and J 0 bases short, with 5 bases between. The V gene's germline CDR1 is KGHSH and CDR2 LQKENI. The CDR3 DNA reads as TGTGCCAGCTCAACAGACTCTGGGGCCAACGTCCTGACTTTC. This translates into CASSTDSGANVLTF.

The CDR3, as DNA: TGTGCCATCAGTGAGCGGGTGGATTGGGACGAGCAGTACTTC. Translated, it gives CAISERVDWDEQYF. This chain connects TRBV10-3 to TRBJ2-7; D remains ambiguous. Germline assignment: CDR1 ENHRY and CDR2 SYGVKD. Trimming took 2 bases from V and 5 from J, leaving 13 bases between them. CDR3 length equals 14 residues.

The chain links TRBV29-1 to TRBJ2-7, with TRBD2 as a possible D gene (5 bases). The V end lost 6 bases, the J end lost 7 bases, and 22 bases lay between the germline ends. The CDR3 is 14 residues long. Looked up from germline, CDR1 is SQVTM and CDR2 is ANQGSEA. The CDR3 sequence: CSVVQRSYGNEQYF. CDR3 DNA: TGCAGCGTAGTGCAGCGGAGTTACGGGAATGAGCAGTACTTC.

The chain links TRBV9 to TRBJ1-1; D call uncertain. The CDR3 has 12 amino acids. CDR1 is SGDLS, CDR2 YYNGEE, per germline. V shed 0 bases and J shed 7 bases, with 7 bases lying between them. For the CDR3, the DNA is TGTGCCAGCAGCGTAGAGGCCAGTGAAGCTTTCTTT. Translated: CASSVEASEAFF.

This clone was seen more than once but under ten times. V usage is TRBV7-2 and J usage is TRBJ2-5, with 8 bases lining up with TRBD2. There are 18 residues in the CDR3. V was pared by 3 bases and J by 1 base, with 13 bases of the junction left unmatched. Germline-derived CDR1 and CDR2 are SGHTA and FQGNSA. CDR3 in amino acids: CASSLLILSGTLQETQYF. The CDR3 bases are TGTGCCAGCAGCTTGTTAATTCTTAGCGGGACCCTCCAAGAGACCCAGTACTTC.

V usage is TRBV4-2 and J usage is TRBJ2-1; maybe TRBD2 (6 bases). This CDR3 is built from 16 residues. V lost 2 bases to trimming and J lost 0 bases, with 11 bases between them. Per germline, CDR1 LGHNA and CDR2 YNFKEQ. CDR3 sequence: CASSQPGTDSYNEQFF. CDR3 in DNA: TGTGCCAGCAGCCAACCCGGGACTGACTCCTACAATGAGCAGTTCTTC.

V gene TRBV15 combines with J gene TRBJ2-5; D not resolved. From germline, CDR1 is LNHNV and CDR2 YYDKDF (reference sequence). This CDR3 region has 14 residues. V was pared by 1 base and J by 2 bases, with 8 bases between. CDR3 DNA sequence: TGTGCCACCAGCAGAGGCGTCGGTCAAGAGACCCAGTACTTC. Protein: CATSRGVGQETQYF.

The rearrangement uses TRBV19 and TRBJ1-2; no clear D gene. The CDR3 loop spans 13 amino acids. Germline CDR1 and CDR2: LNHDA and SQIVND (reference sequence). The V end lost 3 bases, the J end lost 7 bases, and 12 bases lay between the germline ends. The CDR3 sequence is CASSIGPRGGYTF. The CDR3, as DNA: TGTGCCAGTAGTATTGGGCCCAGAGGTGGCTACACCTTC.